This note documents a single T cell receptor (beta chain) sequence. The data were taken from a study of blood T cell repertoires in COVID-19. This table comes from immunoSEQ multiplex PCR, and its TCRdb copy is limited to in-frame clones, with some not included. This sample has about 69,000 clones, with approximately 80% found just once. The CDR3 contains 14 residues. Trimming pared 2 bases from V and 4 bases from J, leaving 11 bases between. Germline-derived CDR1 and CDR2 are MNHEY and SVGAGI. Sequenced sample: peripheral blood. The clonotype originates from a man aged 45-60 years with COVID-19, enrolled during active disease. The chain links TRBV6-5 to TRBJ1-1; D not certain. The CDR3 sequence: CASSYGRAGTEAFF. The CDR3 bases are TGTGCCAGCAGTTACGGGAGGGCTGGCACTGAAGCTTTCTTT.